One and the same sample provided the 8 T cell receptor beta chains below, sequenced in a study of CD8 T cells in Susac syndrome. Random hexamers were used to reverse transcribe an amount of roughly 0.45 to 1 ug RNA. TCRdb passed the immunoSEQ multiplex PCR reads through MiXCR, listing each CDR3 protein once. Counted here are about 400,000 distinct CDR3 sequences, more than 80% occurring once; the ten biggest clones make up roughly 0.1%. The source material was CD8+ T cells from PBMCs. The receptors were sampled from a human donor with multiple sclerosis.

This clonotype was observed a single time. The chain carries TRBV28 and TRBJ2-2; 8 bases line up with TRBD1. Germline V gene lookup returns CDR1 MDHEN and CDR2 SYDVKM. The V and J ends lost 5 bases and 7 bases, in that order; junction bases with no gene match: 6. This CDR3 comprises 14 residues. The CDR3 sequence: CASSTDRGGGELFF. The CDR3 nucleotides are TGTGCCAGCAGTACCGACAGGGGAGGCGGGGAGCTGTTTTTT.

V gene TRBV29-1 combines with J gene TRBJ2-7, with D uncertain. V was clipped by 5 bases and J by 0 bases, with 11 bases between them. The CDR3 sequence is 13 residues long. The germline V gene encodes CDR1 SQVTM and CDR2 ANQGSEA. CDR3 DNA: TGCAGCGTTTATAAGTCTGACTCCTACGAGCAGTACTTC. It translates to CSVYKSDSYEQYF.

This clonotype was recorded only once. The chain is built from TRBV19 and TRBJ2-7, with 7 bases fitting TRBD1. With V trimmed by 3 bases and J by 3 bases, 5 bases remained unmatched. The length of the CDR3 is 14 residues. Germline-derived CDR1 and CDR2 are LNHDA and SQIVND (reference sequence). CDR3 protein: CASSIVGQNYEQYF. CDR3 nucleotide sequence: TGTGCCAGTAGTATTGTGGGACAGAACTACGAGCAGTACTTC.

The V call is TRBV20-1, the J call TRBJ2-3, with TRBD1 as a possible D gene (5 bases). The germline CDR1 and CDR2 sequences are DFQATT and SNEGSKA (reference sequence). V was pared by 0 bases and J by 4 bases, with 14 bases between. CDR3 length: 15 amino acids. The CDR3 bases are TGCAGTGCTAGAGATATACTGGGGCGAGCAGATACGCAGTATTTT. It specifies CSARDILGRADTQYF.

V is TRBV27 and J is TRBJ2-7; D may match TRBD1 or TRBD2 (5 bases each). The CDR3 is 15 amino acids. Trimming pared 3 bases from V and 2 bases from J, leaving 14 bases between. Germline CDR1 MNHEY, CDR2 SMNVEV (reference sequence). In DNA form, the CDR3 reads TGTGCCAGCAGTTTGTGGGACGGAAGACCCTACGAGCAGTACTTC. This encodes CASSLWDGRPYEQYF.

The CDR3 coding sequence is TGTGCCAGTCGCCTCGAGGTTGGCACTGAAGCTTTCTTT. It yields the protein CASRLEVGTEAFF. V usage is TRBV6-2 or TRBV6-3 and J usage is TRBJ1-1; D not certain. This CDR3 contains 13 residues. The ends were cut back, 9 bases at V and 4 bases at J, with 15 bases in the middle. Germline V gene lookup returns CDR1 MNHEY and CDR2 SVGEGT.

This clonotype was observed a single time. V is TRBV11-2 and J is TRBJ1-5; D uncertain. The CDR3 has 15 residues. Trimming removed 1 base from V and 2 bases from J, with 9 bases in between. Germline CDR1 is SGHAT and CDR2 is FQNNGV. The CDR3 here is CASSLGVSGNQPQHF. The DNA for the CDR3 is TGTGCCAGCAGCTTAGGAGTGAGCGGCAATCAGCCCCAGCATTTT.

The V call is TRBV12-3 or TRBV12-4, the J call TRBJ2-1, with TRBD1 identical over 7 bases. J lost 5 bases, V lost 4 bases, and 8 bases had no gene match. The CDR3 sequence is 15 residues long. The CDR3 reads CASSWRQGKDNEQFF. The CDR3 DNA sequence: TGTGCCAGCAGTTGGCGACAGGGTAAAGACAATGAGCAGTTCTTC.